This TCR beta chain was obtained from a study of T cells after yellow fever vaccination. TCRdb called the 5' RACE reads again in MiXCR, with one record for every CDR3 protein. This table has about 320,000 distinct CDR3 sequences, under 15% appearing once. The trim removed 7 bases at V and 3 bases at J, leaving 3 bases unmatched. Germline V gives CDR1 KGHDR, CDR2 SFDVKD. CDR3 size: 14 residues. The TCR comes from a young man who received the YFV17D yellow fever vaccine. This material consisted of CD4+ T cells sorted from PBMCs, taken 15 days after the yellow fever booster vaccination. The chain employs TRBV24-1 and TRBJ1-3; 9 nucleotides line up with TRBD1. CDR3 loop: CATRWTGVGNTIYF. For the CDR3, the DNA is TGTGCCACCAGATGGACAGGGGTTGGAAACACCATATATTTT.